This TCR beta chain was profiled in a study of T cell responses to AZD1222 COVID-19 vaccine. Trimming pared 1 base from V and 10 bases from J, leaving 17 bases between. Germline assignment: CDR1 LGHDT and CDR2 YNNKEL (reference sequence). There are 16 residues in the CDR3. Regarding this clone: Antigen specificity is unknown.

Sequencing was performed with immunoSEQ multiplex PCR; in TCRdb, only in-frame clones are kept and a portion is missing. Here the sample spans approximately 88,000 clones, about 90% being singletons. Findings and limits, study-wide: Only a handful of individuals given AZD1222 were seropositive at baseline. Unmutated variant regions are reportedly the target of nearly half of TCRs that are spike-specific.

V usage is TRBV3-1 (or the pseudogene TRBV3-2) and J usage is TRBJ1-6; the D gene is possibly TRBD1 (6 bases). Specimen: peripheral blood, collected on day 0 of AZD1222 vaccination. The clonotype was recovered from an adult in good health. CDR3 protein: CASSQGFGGRGSPLHF. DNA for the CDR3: TGTGCCAGCAGCCAAGGCTTTGGGGGGCGCGGGTCACCCCTCCACTTT.